These 17 T cell receptor beta chains share one sample of origin, sequenced in a study of prognosis after radiotherapy for stage I lung cancer. Using two-round multiplex PCR, the authors amplified TCR beta CDR3 from genomic DNA. Amplification in first-round PCR relied on primers specific to each TRBV and TRBJ gene. A single record per CDR3 protein comes from TCRdb applying MiXCR to the multiplex PCR reads. The sample yields tens of thousands of distinct CDR3 sequences, around 40% seen once. Sequencing was performed on PBMCs, taken before or after stereotactic body radiation therapy (not recorded which). Every receptor here comes from a donor aged 50 or older with non-small cell lung cancer.

The chain carries TRBV5-1 and TRBJ1-2; D perhaps matches TRBD1 (6 bases). Germline CDR1 is SGHRS and CDR2 is YFSETQ. V lost 0 bases and J lost 4, with 10 bases in between. This CDR3 spans 14 amino acids. The DNA for the CDR3 is TGCGCCAGCAGCTTGGATTACAGGGTCTATGGCTACACCTTC. Translating it yields CASSLDYRVYGYTF.

Points on this clonotype: Sequence at one end of the junction differs from germline and may be a read error. The chain employs TRBV7-7 and TRBJ2-2; TRBD2 agrees at 10 bases. The CDR3 totals 15 residues. CDR1 is SSHAT and CDR2 is FNYEAQ in the germline V gene (reference sequence). The CDR3 coding sequence is TGTGCCAGCATCTTGGAAGCGGGAGGGGTCGGGGAGCTGTTCTTT. It translates to CASILEAGGVGELFF. The full variable domain, its missing parts supplied by reference TRBV7-7 and TRBJ2-2, is GAGVSQSPRYKVTKRGQDVTLRCDPISSHATLYWYQQALGQGPEFLTYFNYEAQPDKSGLPSDRFSAERPEGSISTLTIQRTEQRDSAMYRCASILEAGGVGELFFGEGSRLTVL.

This clonotype was counted ten times or more. The V and J genes are TRBV2 and TRBJ2-2; D is unclear. This CDR3 spans 12 amino acids. The V end was cut by 7 bases, the J end by 1 base, with 4 bases between. Per the germline V gene, CDR1 is SNHLY and CDR2 is FYNNEI. This CDR3 is CASTENTGELFF. The CDR3 DNA follows: TGTGCCAGCACCGAGAACACCGGGGAGCTGTTTTTT. Full variable domain (missing parts from reference TRBV2 and TRBJ2-2): EPEVTQTPSHQVTQMGQEVILRCVPISNHLYFYWYRQILGQKVEFLVSFYNNEISEKSEIFDDQFSVERPDGSNFTLKIRSTKLEDSAMYFCASTENTGELFFGEGSRLTVL.

This clonotype was counted ten times or more. A much more abundant neighbour one base away suggests this may be a read error. The V call is TRBV12-3 or TRBV12-4, the J call TRBJ2-2; tentative D call: TRBD1 (6 bases). V lost 1 base to trimming and J lost 4 bases, with 10 bases between them. This CDR3 contains 15 residues. CDR3 DNA sequence: TGTGCCAGCAGTTTAGTTACAGGGAGCACCGGGGAGCTGTTTTTT. Translation: CASSLVTGSTGELFF.

This chain uses TRBV5-1 with TRBJ2-7; weak D call: TRBD1 (6 bases). Germline loops: CDR1 SGHRS, CDR2 YFSETQ. This CDR3 is 12 amino acids long. V lost 9 bases, J lost 5 bases, and 15 bases lay in between. In DNA form, the CDR3 reads TGCGCCATCTTGGGCAGGGGAAACGAGCAGTACTTC. Residues: CAILGRGNEQYF.

This clonotype was picked up many times. The chain employs TRBV7-2 and TRBJ2-5; D possibly matches TRBD1 or TRBD2 (5 bases each). Per the germline V gene, CDR1 is SGHTA and CDR2 is FQGNSA. This CDR3 is built from 15 residues. V was cut by 5 bases and J by 5 bases, with 18 bases left in between. The CDR3 sequence: CASSRIGTPEETQYF. The DNA of the CDR3 is TGTGCCAGCAGCCGGATCGGGACCCCGGAGGAGACCCAGTACTTC.

This clonotype counts as medium-sized. This chain links TRBV5-1 with TRBJ2-2; possibly TRBD1 or TRBD2 for D (5 bases each). This CDR3 is built from 17 residues. CDR1 SGHRS and CDR2 YFSETQ come from the germline V gene. Trimming removed 2 bases at V and 4 bases at J, with 18 bases between. The CDR3: CASSLLPGTAGTGELFF. In DNA, the CDR3 is TGCGCCAGCAGCTTACTACCCGGGACGGCGGGCACCGGGGAGCTGTTTTTT.

This clonotype was recorded a few times. A much larger clone sits a single nucleotide away, making a read error possible. V is TRBV12-3 or TRBV12-4 and J is TRBJ1-5; TRBD1 might be the D (5 bases). The CDR3 has 13 residues. Trimming took off 7 bases at V and 7 bases at J, with 14 bases between the two ends. For the CDR3, the DNA is TGTGCCAGCAACCTGGGGGGGAGACAGCCCCAGCATTTT. Protein: CASNLGGRQPQHF.

V usage is TRBV6-2 or TRBV6-3 and J usage is TRBJ2-3; D unresolved. V lost 9 bases, J lost 2 bases, and 15 bases lay in between. CDR1 and CDR2 from the germline V gene are MNHEY and SVGEGT. The CDR3 extends over 14 amino acids. This CDR3 is CARLRHGHTDTQYF. The DNA for the CDR3 is TGTGCCAGATTAAGACACGGGCACACAGATACGCAGTATTTT.

The V and J genes are TRBV6-2 or TRBV6-3 and TRBJ1-2; no firm D call. This CDR3 is 13 amino acids long. V was cut by 6 bases and J by 6 bases, with 14 bases left in between. CDR1 MNHEY and CDR2 SVGEGT come from the germline V gene. The CDR3 here is CASRDVNFNGYTF. CDR3 nucleotide sequence: TGTGCCAGCAGGGACGTCAACTTTAATGGCTACACCTTC.

About this clonotype itself: This likely reflects a read error, since a far larger clone is one base away. The rearrangement uses TRBV6-4 and TRBJ1-2; the D is unclear. The CDR3 sequence is 17 residues long. Trimming took 8 bases from V and 5 from J, leaving 27 bases between them. Germline lookup yields CDR1 MRHNA and CDR2 SNTAGT. CDR3 loop: CASWDTIGRRIKYGYTF. The CDR3 DNA sequence: TGTGCCAGCTGGGATACCATTGGACGGAGAATTAAATATGGCTACACCTTC.

Turning to this clonotype: A far larger clone differs by one base, so this is likely a read error. The V and J genes are TRBV6-4 and TRBJ2-7, with D possibly being TRBD2 (7 bases). Germline V gives CDR1 MRHNA, CDR2 SNTAGT. This CDR3 comprises 13 residues. The CDR3 reads CASTPNRAGEHYF. CDR3 DNA sequence: TGTGCCAGCACCCCCAACAGGGCGGGGGAGCATTACTTC.

Comment on this clonotype: The junction shows a germline mismatch at one end, possibly a read error. The chain uses TRBV2 and TRBJ1-5, with D possibly TRBD1 on 6 matching bases. This CDR3 region has 15 residues. Germline CDR1 reads SNHLY; CDR2 reads FYNNEI. As DNA, the CDR3 is TGTGTCAGCAGACCCACAGGGTTGGGCAATCAGCCCCAGCATTTT. It is translated as CVSRPTGLGNQPQHF.

This chain uses TRBV24-1 with TRBJ2-7; the match to TRBD1 covers 7 bases. This CDR3 region has 12 residues. Germline assignment: CDR1 KGHDR and CDR2 SFDVKD. The ends lost 9 bases at V and 4 bases at J; junction bases unmatched: 5. The CDR3 sequence is CATASRGYEQYF. The CDR3 DNA reads TGTGCCACCGCGAGCAGGGGGTACGAGCAGTACTTC.

By sample share, this clonotype is medium-sized. The chain joins TRBV19 to TRBJ1-2; no clear D gene. CDR1 is LNHDA, CDR2 SQIVND, per germline (reference sequence). The CDR3 is 13 residues long. Trimming pared 0 bases from V and 8 bases from J, leaving 10 bases between. The CDR3 is CASSIDPSRGYTF. In DNA, the CDR3 is TGTGCCAGTAGTATAGACCCGTCTAGAGGCTACACCTTC.

This clonotype was seen repeatedly, ten times or more. This chain joins TRBV7-9 and TRBJ2-2; no clear D. Germline V gene data show CDR1 as SEHNR and CDR2 as FQNEAQ (reference sequence). The V gene lost 0 bases and the J gene lost 7 bases, with 6 bases spanning the gap. This CDR3 contains 13 residues. The CDR3 here is CASSLAGHGELFF. In DNA form, the CDR3 reads TGTGCCAGCAGCTTAGCAGGGCACGGGGAGCTGTTTTTT.

This clonotype was recorded at least ten times. This chain joins TRBV7-2 and TRBJ2-3; 9 bases map to TRBD2. Germline CDR1 and CDR2: SGHTA and FQGNSA. V lost 2 bases, J lost 8 bases, and 8 bases stayed unmatched. This CDR3 is 15 amino acids long. CDR3 loop: CASSLQAGGLGTQYF. The CDR3 nucleotides are TGTGCCAGCAGCTTACAAGCGGGAGGATTGGGTACGCAGTATTTT.